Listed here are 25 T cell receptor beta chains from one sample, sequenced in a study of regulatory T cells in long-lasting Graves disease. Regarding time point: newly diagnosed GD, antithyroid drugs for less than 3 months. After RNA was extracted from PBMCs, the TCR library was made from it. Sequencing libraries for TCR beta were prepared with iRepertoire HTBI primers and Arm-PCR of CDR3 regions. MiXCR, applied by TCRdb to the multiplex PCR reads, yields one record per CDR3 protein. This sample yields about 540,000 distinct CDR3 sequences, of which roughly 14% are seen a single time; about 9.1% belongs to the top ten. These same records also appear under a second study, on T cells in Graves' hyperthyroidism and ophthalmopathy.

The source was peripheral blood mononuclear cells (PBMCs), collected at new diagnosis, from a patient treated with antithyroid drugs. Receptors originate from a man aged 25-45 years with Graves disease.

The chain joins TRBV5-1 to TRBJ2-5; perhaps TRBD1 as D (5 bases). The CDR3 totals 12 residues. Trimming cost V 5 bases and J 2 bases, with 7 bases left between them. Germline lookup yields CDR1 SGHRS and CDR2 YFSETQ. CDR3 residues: CASRQEQETQYF. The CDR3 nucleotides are TGCGCCAGCAGACAGGAGCAAGAGACCCAGTACTTC.

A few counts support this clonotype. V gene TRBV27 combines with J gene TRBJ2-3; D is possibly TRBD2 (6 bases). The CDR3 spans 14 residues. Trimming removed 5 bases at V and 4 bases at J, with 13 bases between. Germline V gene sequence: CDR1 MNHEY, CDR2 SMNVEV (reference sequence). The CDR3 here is CASSRSSAADTQYF. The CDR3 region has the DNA TGTGCCAGCAGTAGGTCTAGCGCTGCAGATACGCAGTATTTT.

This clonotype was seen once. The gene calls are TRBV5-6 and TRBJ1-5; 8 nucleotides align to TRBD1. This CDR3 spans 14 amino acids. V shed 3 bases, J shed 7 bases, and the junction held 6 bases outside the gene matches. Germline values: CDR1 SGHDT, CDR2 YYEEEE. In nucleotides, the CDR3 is TGTGCCAGCAGCTATTTACAGGGGGACCAGCCCCAGCATTTT. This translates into CASSYLQGDQPQHF.

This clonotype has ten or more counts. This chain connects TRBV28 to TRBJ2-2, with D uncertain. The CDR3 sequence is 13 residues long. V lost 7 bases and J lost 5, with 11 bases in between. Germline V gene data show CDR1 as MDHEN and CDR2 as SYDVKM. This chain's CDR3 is CASTLGTTGELFF. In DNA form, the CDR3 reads TGTGCCAGCACTCTAGGAACAACCGGGGAGCTGTTTTTT.

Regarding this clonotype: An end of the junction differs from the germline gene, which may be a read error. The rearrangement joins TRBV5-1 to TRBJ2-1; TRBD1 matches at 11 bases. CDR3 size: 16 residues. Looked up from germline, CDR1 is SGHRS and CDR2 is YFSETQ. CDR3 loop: CTSSLRTGTGGNEQFF. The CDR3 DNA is TGCACCAGCAGCCTACGAACCGGGACAGGGGGTAATGAGCAGTTCTTC.

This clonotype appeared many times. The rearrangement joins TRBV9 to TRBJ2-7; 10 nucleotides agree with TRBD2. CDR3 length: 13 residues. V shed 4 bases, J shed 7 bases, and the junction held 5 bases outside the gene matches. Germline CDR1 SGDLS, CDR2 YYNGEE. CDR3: CASSQAGGLEQYF. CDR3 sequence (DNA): TGTGCCAGCAGCCAAGCGGGAGGGCTTGAGCAGTACTTC.

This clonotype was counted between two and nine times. The CDR3 region has the DNA TGTGCCAGCAGTCCCTTTCCTGGCTCGCACACCGGGGAGCTGTTTTTT. Amino acids: CASSPFPGSHTGELFF. V is TRBV27 and J is TRBJ2-2; unclear D gene. Germline V lookup: CDR1 MNHEY, CDR2 SMNVEV (reference sequence). The CDR3 loop spans 16 amino acids. The germline V and J ends were trimmed by 5 bases and 3 bases, with 16 bases remaining between them.

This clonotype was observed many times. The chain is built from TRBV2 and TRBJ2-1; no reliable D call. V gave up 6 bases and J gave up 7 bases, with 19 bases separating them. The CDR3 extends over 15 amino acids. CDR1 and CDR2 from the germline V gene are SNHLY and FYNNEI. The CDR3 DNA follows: TGTGCCAGCAGCCTGGGGAAGGCTAAAGGGAATGAGCAGTTCTTC. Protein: CASSLGKAKGNEQFF.

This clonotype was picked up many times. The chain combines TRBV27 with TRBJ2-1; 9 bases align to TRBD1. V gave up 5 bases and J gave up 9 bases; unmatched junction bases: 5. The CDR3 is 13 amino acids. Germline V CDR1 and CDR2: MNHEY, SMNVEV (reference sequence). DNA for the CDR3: TGTGCCAGCAGTCTCGACAGGGGGTCTGAGCAGTTCTTC. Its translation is CASSLDRGSEQFF.

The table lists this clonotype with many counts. This chain's CDR3 is CASSPGGSTRGIQYF. CDR3 bases: TGTGCCAGCAGTCCAGGAGGGTCCACTAGAGGCATTCAGTACTTC. V and J are TRBV12-3 or TRBV12-4 and TRBJ2-4; D is possibly TRBD2 (6 bases). Between the trimmed V and J ends, which lost 5 bases and 9 bases, there was a span of 20 bases. The CDR3 runs to 15 residues.

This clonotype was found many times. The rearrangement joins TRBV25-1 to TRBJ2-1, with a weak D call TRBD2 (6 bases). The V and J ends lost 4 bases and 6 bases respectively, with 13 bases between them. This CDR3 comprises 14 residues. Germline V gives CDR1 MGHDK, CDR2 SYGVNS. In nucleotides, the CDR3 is TGTGCCAGCAGTGGAATGGAGGGGTTCAATGAGCAGTTCTTC. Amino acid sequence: CASSGMEGFNEQFF.

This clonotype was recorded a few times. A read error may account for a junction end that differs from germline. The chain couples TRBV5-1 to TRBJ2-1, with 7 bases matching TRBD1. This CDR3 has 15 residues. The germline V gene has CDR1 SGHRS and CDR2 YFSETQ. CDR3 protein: CASTLSGTASNEQFF. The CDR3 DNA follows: TGTGCCAGCACCCTATCCGGGACAGCTTCCAATGAGCAGTTTTTC.

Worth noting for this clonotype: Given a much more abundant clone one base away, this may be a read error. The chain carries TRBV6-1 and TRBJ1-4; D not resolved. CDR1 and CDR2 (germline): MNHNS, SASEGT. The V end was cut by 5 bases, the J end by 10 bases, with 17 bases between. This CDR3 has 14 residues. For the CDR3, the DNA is TGTGCCAGCAGTCTCGGACCGTCCGGTGGAAAACTGTTTTTT. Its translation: CASSLGPSGGKLFF.

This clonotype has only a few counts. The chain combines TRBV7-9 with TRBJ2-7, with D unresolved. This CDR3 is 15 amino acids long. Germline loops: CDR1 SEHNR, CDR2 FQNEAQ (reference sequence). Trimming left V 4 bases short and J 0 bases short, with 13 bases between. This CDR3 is CASSSLSGSSYEQYF. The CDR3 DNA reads TGTGCCAGCAGCTCCCTCTCGGGTAGCTCCTACGAGCAGTACTTC.

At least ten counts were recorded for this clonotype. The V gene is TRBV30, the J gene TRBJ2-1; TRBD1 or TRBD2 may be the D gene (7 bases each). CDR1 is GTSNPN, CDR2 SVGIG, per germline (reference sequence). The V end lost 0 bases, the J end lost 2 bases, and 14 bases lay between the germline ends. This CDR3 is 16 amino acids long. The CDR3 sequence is CAWSVREGAPYNEQFF. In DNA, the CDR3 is TGTGCCTGGAGTGTTAGGGAGGGGGCACCCTACAATGAGCAGTTCTTC.

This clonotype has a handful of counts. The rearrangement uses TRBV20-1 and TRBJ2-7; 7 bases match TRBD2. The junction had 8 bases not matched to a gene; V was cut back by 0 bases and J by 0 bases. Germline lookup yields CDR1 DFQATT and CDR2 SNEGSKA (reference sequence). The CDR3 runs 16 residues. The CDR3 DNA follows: TGCAGTGCTAGAGATCGGGAGCGGGAATACTCCTACGAGCAGTACTTC. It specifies CSARDREREYSYEQYF.

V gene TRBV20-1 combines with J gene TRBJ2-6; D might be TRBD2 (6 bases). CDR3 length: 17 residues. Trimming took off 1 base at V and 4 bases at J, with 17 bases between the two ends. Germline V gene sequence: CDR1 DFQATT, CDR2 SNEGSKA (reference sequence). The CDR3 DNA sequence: TGCAGTGCTAGAGGCCCACTGCCGGCGGGGGGGGCCAACGTCCTGACTTTC. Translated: CSARGPLPAGGANVLTF.

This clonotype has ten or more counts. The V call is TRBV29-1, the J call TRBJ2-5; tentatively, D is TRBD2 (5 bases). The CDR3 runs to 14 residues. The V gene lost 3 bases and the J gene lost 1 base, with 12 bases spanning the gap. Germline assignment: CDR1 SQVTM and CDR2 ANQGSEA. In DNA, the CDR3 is TGCAGCGTTGAGGGGAGTCGAGTCCAAGAGACCCAGTACTTC. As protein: CSVEGSRVQETQYF.

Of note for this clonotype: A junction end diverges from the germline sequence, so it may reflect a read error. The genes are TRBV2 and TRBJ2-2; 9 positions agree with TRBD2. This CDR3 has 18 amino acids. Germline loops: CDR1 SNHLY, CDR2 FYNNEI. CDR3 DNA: TGTGTCAGCAGTGGGAAGGTCCGACTAGCGGTACACACCGGGGAGCTGTTTTTT. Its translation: CVSSGKVRLAVHTGELFF.

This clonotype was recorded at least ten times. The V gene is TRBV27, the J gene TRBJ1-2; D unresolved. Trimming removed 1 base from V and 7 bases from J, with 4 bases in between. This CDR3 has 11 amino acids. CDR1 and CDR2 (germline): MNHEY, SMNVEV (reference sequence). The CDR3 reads CASSLWVGYTF. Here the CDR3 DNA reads TGTGCCAGCAGTTTATGGGTTGGCTACACCTTC.

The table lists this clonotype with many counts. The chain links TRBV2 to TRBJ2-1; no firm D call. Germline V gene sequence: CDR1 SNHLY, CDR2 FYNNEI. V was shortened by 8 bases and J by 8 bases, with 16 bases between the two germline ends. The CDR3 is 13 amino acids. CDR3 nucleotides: TGTGCCAGCGCCCCTAACGAGCACGATGAGCAGTTCTTC. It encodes CASAPNEHDEQFF.

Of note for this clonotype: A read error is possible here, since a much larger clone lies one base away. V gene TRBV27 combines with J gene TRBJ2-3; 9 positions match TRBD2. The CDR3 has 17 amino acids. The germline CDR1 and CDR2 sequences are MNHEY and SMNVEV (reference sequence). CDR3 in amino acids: CAGSLGSLAGLSDTQYF. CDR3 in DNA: TGTGCCGGCAGTTTGGGCTCCCTAGCGGGACTGTCAGATACGCAGTATTTT.

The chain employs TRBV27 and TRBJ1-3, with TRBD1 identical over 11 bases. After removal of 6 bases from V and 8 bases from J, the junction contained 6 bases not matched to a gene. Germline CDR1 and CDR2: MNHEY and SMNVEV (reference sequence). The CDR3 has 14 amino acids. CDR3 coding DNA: TGTGCCAGCAGCCGGACAGGGGGCTTGGACACCATATATTTT. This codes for CASSRTGGLDTIYF.

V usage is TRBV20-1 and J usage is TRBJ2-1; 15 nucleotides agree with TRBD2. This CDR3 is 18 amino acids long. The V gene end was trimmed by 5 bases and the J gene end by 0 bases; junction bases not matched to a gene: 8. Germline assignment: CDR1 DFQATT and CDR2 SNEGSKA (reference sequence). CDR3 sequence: CSAAGTSGRLSSYNEQFF. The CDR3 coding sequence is TGCAGTGCTGCCGGGACTAGCGGGAGGCTAAGCTCCTACAATGAGCAGTTCTTC.

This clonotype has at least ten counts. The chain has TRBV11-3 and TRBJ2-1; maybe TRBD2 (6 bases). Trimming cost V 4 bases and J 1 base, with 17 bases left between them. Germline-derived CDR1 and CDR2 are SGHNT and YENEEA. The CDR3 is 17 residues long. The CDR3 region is CASSSRGSGPSYNEQFF. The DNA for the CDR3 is TGTGCCAGCAGCTCCCGGGGGAGCGGGCCTTCCTACAATGAGCAGTTCTTC.